What follows is one T cell receptor (beta chain) and its context. The target antigen is unknown. The data derive from a study of spatial heterogeneity in lung cancer. Study context: Mean representation of each unique TCR and UMI combination in the raw reads exceeded 9.5 occurrences.

Study-level results: At tumor resection, ubiquitous expanded TCRs were detected in blood more often than later.

Stated time point: sample taken at primary tumor resection. Whole RNA was taken from tumor, nontumor lung or frozen PBMC; it was then sequenced unsorted. Samples were donated by 72 untreated early-stage non-small cell lung cancer patients. Each molecule of TCR cDNA was tagged with one unique molecular identifier. Via MiXCR, TCRdb re-called the 5' RACE reads, giving one row per CDR3 protein. This repertoire shows tens of thousands of distinct CDR3 sequences, 10% to 15% found once; its top ten account for over 40%. This receptor was obtained from a male donor with early-stage non-small cell lung cancer. The input for sequencing was PBMCs, taken at surgery.

DNA of the CDR3: TGCAGTGCTGACGGCAGCAATCAGCCCCAGCATTTT. This translates into CSADGSNQPQHF. J is TRBJ1-5 and V is TRBV20-1, with unresolved D. Trimming took 5 bases from V and 1 from J, leaving 6 bases between them. The CDR3 runs to 12 residues. Per the germline V gene, CDR1 is DFQATT and CDR2 is SNEGSKA (reference sequence).